The subject of this entry is one T cell receptor beta chain. These data originate in a study of blood T cell repertoires in COVID-19. Study as a whole: From the United States, Italy and Spain came samples of acute and convalescent COVID-19. T cells, B-cell-depleted T cells, or PBMCs supplied cDNA or gDNA.

Trimming cost V 3 bases and J 1 base, with 15 bases left between them. Germline lookup yields CDR1 DFQATT and CDR2 SNEGSKA (reference sequence). The CDR3 runs to 15 residues. Original processing notes: Amplified reference gene primers provided the basis for estimating nucleated cell counts. Clones were sequenced by immunoSEQ multiplex PCR, and TCRdb holds only the in-frame ones, with some missing. Clone size and V and J calls were adopted from that table, with D and trimming inferred from the DNA. The profile shows 150,000 or so clones, 80% to 85% of them singletons. This receptor was identified in a woman between 55 and 75 years old with acute or convalescent COVID-19. The V gene is TRBV20-1, the J gene TRBJ1-1, with D possibly TRBD1 on 5 matching bases. Sample: peripheral blood. The CDR3 loop is CSASGGARTNTEAFF. The CDR3 nucleotides read TGCAGTGCTAGTGGTGGGGCGCGAACGAACACTGAAGCTTTCTTT.